This is a list of T cell receptor beta chains from one sample in a study of T cell responses to AZD1222 COVID-19 vaccine. Profiled with immunoSEQ multiplex PCR; TCRdb holds only in-frame clones, not every one. The sample carries around 99,000 clones, 90% to 95% recorded once. Sequenced here: peripheral blood, sampled 28 days after the second AZD1222 dose. The receptors originated from an adult who received the AZD1222 COVID-19 vaccine. Each CDR3 is given with its conserved first and last residue. A D gene is named only where the DNA matches it firmly. A row's size may be missing; if present it is once, few, many or a size class.

d_gene	v_gene	j_gene	len	abundance	CDR3aa	CDR3nt
TRBD1	TRBV11-3	TRBJ2-1	14	.	CASSLVGTVNEQFF	TGTGCCAGCAGCTTAGTTGGGACAGTAAATGAGCAGTTCTTC
TRBD1	TRBV11-3	TRBJ2-1	16	.	CASSPRTGEGYNEQFF	TGTGCCAGCAGCCCAAGGACAGGGGAGGGCTACAATGAGCAGTTCTTC
TRBD1	TRBV5-4	TRBJ1-1	15	once	CASRSDRTANTEAFF	TGTGCCAGCAGATCGGACAGGACGGCGAACACTGAAGCTTTCTTT
.	TRBV11-2	TRBJ1-6	16	.	CASSLNVGSYNSPLHF	TGTGCCAGCAGCCTGAATGTGGGTTCCTATAATTCACCCCTCCACTTT
.	TRBV2	TRBJ1-6	15	.	CASSEEAAYNSPLHF	TGTGCCAGCAGTGAAGAGGCAGCCTATAATTCACCCCTCCACTTT
TRBD1	TRBV28	TRBJ2-7	14	.	CASTLRGSSYEQYF	TGTGCCAGCACCCTCAGGGGGAGCTCCTACGAGCAGTACTTC
TRBD1	TRBV11-2	TRBJ2-7	15	.	CASSPGQGLRHEQYF	TGTGCCAGCAGCCCGGGACAGGGCTTAAGGCACGAGCAGTACTTC
.	TRBV10-1	TRBJ1-3	16	.	CASSESGRVAGNTIYF	TGCGCCAGCAGTGAGTCCGGCAGGGTGGCTGGAAACACCATATATTTT
.	TRBV16	TRBJ1-2	15	few	CASSHYRGDGYGYTF	TGTGCCAGCAGCCATTACCGGGGCGACGGCTATGGCTACACCTTC
.	TRBV14	TRBJ2-3	16	once	CASSQRNGAYTDTQYF	TGTGCCAGCAGCCAAAGGAACGGGGCCTACACAGATACGCAGTATTTT
.	TRBV7-8	TRBJ2-1	13	.	CASSARQLAEQFF	TGTGCCAGCAGCGCTAGACAGCTAGCTGAGCAGTTCTTC
TRBD1	TRBV5-4	TRBJ2-5	15	.	CASSSGQGQTETQYF	TGTGCCAGCAGCTCCGGACAGGGCCAGACAGAGACCCAGTACTTC
.	TRBV11-2	TRBJ1-1	13	.	CASSLTGYAEAFF	TGTGCCAGCAGCCTCACAGGGTATGCTGAAGCTTTCTTT
.	TRBV30	TRBJ1-6	14	.	CAWSGRGYNSPLHF	TGTGCCTGGAGTGGCAGGGGTTATAATTCACCCCTCCACTTT
.	TRBV7-2	TRBJ1-6	14	.	CASGVSDYNSPLHF	TGTGCCTCTGGGGTCAGTGACTATAATTCACCCCTCCACTTT
.	TRBV10-3	TRBJ1-1	13	.	CASRAEKNTEAFF	TGTGCCAGCAGGGCCGAGAAGAACACTGAAGCTTTCTTT
.	TRBV7-6	TRBJ1-6	15	once	CASSVRGSYNSPLHF	TGTGCCAGCAGCGTTCGGGGTTCCTATAATTCACCCCTCCACTTT
.	TRBV11-2	TRBJ1-5	15	.	CASSLDGGTERPQHF	TGTGCCAGCAGCTTAGATGGGGGGACGGAACGGCCCCAGCATTTT
TRBD2	TRBV6-2/TRBV6-3	TRBJ2-1	15	few	CASSPSGELYNEQFF	TGTGCCAGCAGCCCTAGCGGAGAACTCTACAATGAGCAGTTCTTC
.	TRBV18	TRBJ2-2	13	.	CASSPWASGELFF	TGTGCCAGCTCACCATGGGCTTCCGGGGAGCTGTTTTTT
TRBD2	TRBV7-6	TRBJ2-3	16	.	CASRGGLAGVSDTQYF	TGTGCCAGCAGGGGGGGACTAGCGGGAGTTTCAGATACGCAGTATTTT
.	TRBV6-5	TRBJ2-2	12	.	CASSYSDGELFF	TGTGCCAGCAGTTACTCGGACGGGGAGCTGTTTTTT
TRBD2	TRBV9	TRBJ2-2	17	.	CASSVESAGANTGELFF	TGTGCCAGCAGCGTAGAGTCAGCGGGAGCGAACACCGGGGAGCTGTTTTTT
TRBD2	TRBV6-1	TRBJ2-6	17	.	CASSERAGGTGANVLTF	TGTGCCAGCAGTGAACGCGCGGGAGGCACGGGGGCCAACGTCCTGACTTTC
.	TRBV19	TRBJ1-3	14	.	CASSIGSSGNTIYF	TGTGCCAGTAGTATAGGCTCCTCTGGAAACACCATATATTTT
TRBD1	TRBV27	TRBJ1-1	14	.	CASSFEGARTEAFF	TGTGCCAGCAGTTTTGAGGGGGCCCGAACTGAAGCTTTCTTT
TRBD1	TRBV27	TRBJ1-6	16	.	CASSPDRDTYNSPLHF	TGTGCCAGCAGCCCCGACAGGGACACCTATAATTCACCCCTCCACTTT
.	TRBV19	TRBJ1-2	15	.	CASSIGGGANYGYTF	TGTGCCAGTAGTATTGGAGGAGGTGCGAACTATGGCTACACCTTC
TRBD1	TRBV30	TRBJ1-2	14	.	CAWSGQGRDYGYTF	TGTGCCTGGAGTGGACAGGGGCGCGACTATGGCTACACCTTC
.	TRBV4-1	TRBJ1-2	16	.	CASSQDHFGARDGYTF	TGCGCCAGCAGCCAAGATCATTTCGGGGCTCGGGACGGCTACACCTTC
TRBD2	TRBV4-1	TRBJ2-3	16	.	CASSPLTSGRIDTQYF	TGCGCCAGCAGTCCCCTGACTAGCGGGAGGATTGATACGCAGTATTTT
.	TRBV7-9	TRBJ2-2	13	.	CASSLRGTGELFF	TGTGCCAGCAGCTTACGAGGGACCGGGGAGCTGTTTTTT
.	TRBV19	TRBJ2-5	15	once	CASSRTSLNVETQYF	TGTGCCAGTAGTCGTACTAGCCTTAATGTGGAGACCCAGTACTTC
TRBD1	TRBV12-3/TRBV12-4	TRBJ1-2	12	.	CASVGGNYGYTF	TGTGCCAGCGTAGGGGGCAACTATGGCTACACCTTC
TRBD2	TRBV28	TRBJ2-5	15	.	CASRGLAEFQETQYF	TGTGCCAGCAGGGGACTAGCGGAATTCCAAGAGACCCAGTACTTC
TRBD1	TRBV7-9	TRBJ1-2	15	.	CASSLRTGGDYGYTF	TGTGCCAGCAGCCTCCGGACAGGGGGCGACTATGGCTACACCTTC
.	TRBV7-2	TRBJ2-3	14	.	CVTGRAIGTDTQYF	TGTGTAACGGGCAGGGCAATTGGCACAGATACGCAGTATTTT
.	TRBV6-5	TRBJ1-1	14	.	CASSWGLAVAEAFF	TGTGCCAGCAGTTGGGGGCTCGCCGTGGCTGAAGCTTTCTTT
TRBD1	TRBV19	TRBJ1-6	13	.	CASRRQGYSPLHF	TGTGCCAGTAGGAGACAGGGCTACTCACCCCTCCACTTT
.	TRBV29-1	TRBJ1-1	12	.	CSVDKDFTEAFF	TGCAGCGTTGATAAGGACTTCACTGAAGCTTTCTTT
.	TRBV27	TRBJ1-4	13	.	CASRPGLPEKLFF	TGTGCCAGCAGACCGGGCCTACCCGAAAAACTGTTTTTT
.	TRBV18	TRBJ1-4	14	few	CASSQAGLNEKLFF	TGTGCCAGCTCACAGGCTGGCCTTAATGAAAAACTGTTTTTT
TRBD1	TRBV7-8	TRBJ1-2	15	.	CASSLAWGQSYGYTF	TGTGCCAGCAGCTTAGCTTGGGGACAGTCCTATGGCTACACCTTC
.	TRBV11-3	TRBJ1-3	14	.	CASSLGGAGNTIYF	TGTGCCAGCAGCCTGGGAGGGGCTGGAAACACCATATATTTT
.	TRBV5-1	TRBJ1-4	17	few	CASSVQRDPRFNEKLFF	TGCGCCAGCAGCGTGCAACGGGATCCCCGTTTTAATGAAAAACTGTTTTTT
.	TRBV5-1	TRBJ1-1	14	.	CASSLLRENTEAFF	TGCGCCAGCAGCCTTTTGAGGGAGAACACTGAAGCTTTCTTT
TRBD2	TRBV5-4	TRBJ2-1	15	.	CASSTKSGGESGQFF	TGTGCCAGCAGCACCAAAAGCGGGGGGGAGAGTGGGCAGTTCTTC
TRBD1	TRBV10-3	TRBJ2-7	13	.	CATSGQGHNEQYF	TGTGCCACCTCCGGACAGGGTCACAACGAGCAGTACTTC
.	TRBV5-1	TRBJ2-1	14	once	CASSPGPEYNEQFF	TGCGCCAGCAGCCCGGGACCGGAGTACAATGAGCAGTTCTTC
.	TRBV20-1	TRBJ1-1	11	.	CSARPSTEAFF	TGCAGTGCTAGGCCGAGCACTGAAGCTTTCTTT
.	TRBV28	TRBJ1-6	15	.	CASSPSQGRSSPLHF	TGTGCCAGCAGCCCCTCTCAGGGAAGGAGTTCACCCCTCCACTTT
.	TRBV3-1/TRBV3-2	TRBJ2-5	12	.	CASSPHGETQYF	TGTGCCAGCAGTCCCCACGGGGAGACCCAGTACTTC
.	TRBV3-1/TRBV3-2	TRBJ1-1	14	.	CASSQVWGNTEAFF	TGTGCCAGCAGCCAAGTATGGGGGAACACTGAAGCTTTCTTT
.	TRBV5-6	TRBJ2-7	12	.	CASSPRLGEQYF	TGTGCCAGCAGCCCGCGCTTGGGGGAGCAGTACTTC
TRBD2	TRBV6-2/TRBV6-3	TRBJ2-3	14	.	CASSSGSRTDTQYF	TGTGCCAGCAGTAGCGGGAGCCGGACAGATACGCAGTATTTT
TRBD1	TRBV10-1	TRBJ2-3	14	.	CASSESTGVDTQYF	TGCGCCAGCAGTGAGTCGACAGGGGTCGATACGCAGTATTTT
TRBD1	TRBV3-1/TRBV3-2	TRBJ2-7	14	.	CASSQVGTAYEQYF	TGTGCCAGCAGCCAAGTAGGGACAGCCTACGAGCAGTACTTC